Below are 26 T cell receptor beta chains sequenced from a single sample in a study of cytomegalovirus exposure and HLA in healthy donors. Some clones are missing from TCRdb's copy, which holds only in-frame ones; the method was immunoSEQ multiplex PCR. The sample includes about 130,000 clones, 75% to 90% of them seen just once. Material for sequencing was PBMCs. These receptors came from a woman between 18 and 29 years old in good health and CMV-seropositive.

This sequence joins TRBV6-5 and TRBJ2-7; D is unresolved. The CDR3 loop spans 12 amino acids. Trimming took off 6 bases at V and 10 bases at J, with 16 bases between the two ends. The germline gives CDR1 MNHEY, CDR2 SVGAGI. In DNA form, the CDR3 reads TGTGCCAGCAGCTCCGCCGACACTTCTCAGTACTTC. It encodes CASSSADTSQYF.

The CDR3 region has the DNA TGTGCCAGCAGCCCGGACAGGGCCCGTACTAACTATGGCTACACCTTC. Translation gives CASSPDRARTNYGYTF. V usage is TRBV7-9 and J usage is TRBJ1-2, with 8 nucleotides matching TRBD1. From germline, CDR1 is SEHNR and CDR2 FQNEAQ (reference sequence). The J segment lost 0 bases and the V segment lost 5 bases, leaving 8 bases of the junction unmatched. The CDR3 covers 16 residues.

The gene calls are TRBV7-3 and TRBJ1-6; no clear D. The CDR3 loop spans 15 amino acids. Germline V gene data show CDR1 as SGHTA and CDR2 as FQGTGA. V shed 2 bases and J shed 9 bases, with 14 bases lying between them. CDR3 in amino acids: CASSLATTPSSPLHF. The CDR3 DNA reads as TGTGCCAGCAGCTTAGCGACAACTCCTTCTTCACCCCTCCACTTT.

The rearrangement joins TRBV7-9 to TRBJ1-5, with 8 bases identical to TRBD1. The V gene end was trimmed by 5 bases and the J gene end by 0 bases; junction bases not matched to a gene: 3. This CDR3 is 15 amino acids long. The germline V gene encodes CDR1 SEHNR and CDR2 FQNEAQ (reference sequence). In nucleotides, the CDR3 is TGTGCCAGCAGCAGGACAGGGAATAGCAATCAGCCCCAGCATTTT. This encodes CASSRTGNSNQPQHF.

The table lists this clone with a few counts. The chain has TRBV5-1 and TRBJ2-2, with 7 bases aligning to TRBD1. The length of the CDR3 is 15 residues. The V and J ends lost 2 bases and 5 bases, in that order; junction bases with no gene match: 6. Germline values: CDR1 SGHRS, CDR2 YFSETQ. The CDR3 is CASSFGQVGTGELFF. The CDR3, as DNA: TGCGCCAGCAGCTTTGGACAGGTTGGAACCGGGGAGCTGTTTTTT.

The V and J genes are TRBV10-3 and TRBJ1-1, with 7 bases matching TRBD1. The CDR3 consists of 13 residues. The V segment lost 3 bases and the J segment 7 bases; nucleotides outside the gene matches: 5. CDR1 and CDR2 from the germline V gene are ENHRY and SYGVKD. The CDR3 nucleotides are TGTGCCATCAGTGACCAGGGACAGCTTGAAGCTTTCTTT. It translates to CAISDQGQLEAFF.

The chain carries TRBV6-1 and TRBJ2-7, with D tentatively TRBD2 (5 bases). Germline V gives CDR1 MNHNS, CDR2 SASEGT. The V and J ends lost 0 bases and 3 bases respectively, with 12 bases between them. CDR3 size: 15 residues. CDR3: CASSEAGVVSYEQYF. The CDR3 DNA follows: TGTGCCAGCAGTGAAGCGGGAGTAGTAAGCTACGAGCAGTACTTC.

This chain joins TRBV7-2 and TRBJ2-7, with 7 bases lining up with TRBD1. The ends lost 3 bases at V and 0 bases at J; junction bases unmatched: 2. From germline, CDR1 is SGHTA and CDR2 FQGNSA. The CDR3 consists of 14 residues. CDR3 protein: CASSFRQGSYEQYF. CDR3 DNA sequence: TGTGCCAGCAGCTTTAGACAGGGCTCCTACGAGCAGTACTTC.

The chain uses TRBV28 and TRBJ2-7; 7 bases fit TRBD1. The germline V gene encodes CDR1 MDHEN and CDR2 SYDVKM. V trimming: 6 bases; J trimming: 4 bases; junction bases outside the gene matches: 9. The CDR3 has 14 residues. In DNA, the CDR3 is TGTGCCAGCAGGCCAGGGGGAACACCTTACGAGCAGTACTTC. This gives the protein CASRPGGTPYEQYF.

The chain couples TRBV5-1 to TRBJ2-5; 8 bases map to TRBD2. V lost 0 bases, J lost 5 bases, and 9 bases stayed unmatched. Germline assignment: CDR1 SGHRS and CDR2 YFSETQ. The CDR3 is 16 amino acids. The CDR3 loop is CASSLALGLGTETQYF. The CDR3 nucleotides read TGCGCCAGCAGCTTGGCCTTGGGACTAGGGACGGAGACCCAGTACTTC. The whole variable domain, remainder taken from reference TRBV5-1 and TRBJ2-5, is KAGVTQTPRYLIKTRGQQVTLSCSPISGHRSVSWYQQTPGQGLQFLFEYFSETQRNKGNFPGRFSGRQFSNSRSEMNVSTLELGDSALYLCASSLALGLGTETQYFGPGTRLLVL.

The CDR3 nucleotides read TGTGCCAGCAGTCCGAACACAGGAGGGCCTAATGAAAAACTGTTTTTT. Protein sequence: CASSPNTGGPNEKLFF. This chain joins TRBV6-6 and TRBJ1-4; D might be TRBD1 (5 bases). This CDR3 has 16 amino acids. Trimming removed 5 bases at V and 3 bases at J, with 16 bases between. CDR1 is MNHNY, CDR2 SVGAGI, per germline (reference sequence).

Comment on this clone: Other nucleotide sequences in the sample specify the same CDR3. This sequence joins TRBV5-4 and TRBJ1-4; D may be TRBD1 (5 bases). The ends were cut back, 1 base at V and 4 bases at J, with 5 bases in the middle. The germline gives CDR1 SGHNT, CDR2 YYREEE (reference sequence). This CDR3 is 13 amino acids long. The CDR3 nucleotides read TGTGCCAGCAGCTTGCAGGGTAATGAAAAACTGTTTTTT. The encoded protein is CASSLQGNEKLFF.

This rearrangement joins TRBV7-3 to TRBJ2-7, with TRBD2 identical over 13 bases. The CDR3 covers 18 residues. The J segment lost 1 base and the V segment lost 5 bases, leaving 11 bases of the junction unmatched. CDR1 and CDR2 (germline): SGHTA, FQGTGA. The chain's CDR3 is CASSPVGLAGERSYEQYF. The CDR3 DNA reads as TGTGCCAGCAGCCCGGTTGGACTAGCGGGGGAACGATCCTACGAGCAGTACTTC.

This rearrangement joins TRBV28 to TRBJ1-5, with D unclear. Germline V gene data show CDR1 as MDHEN and CDR2 as SYDVKM. The ends were cut back, 1 base at V and 0 bases at J, with 16 bases in the middle. The length of the CDR3 is 18 residues. The CDR3 is CASSLSWAGRYSNQPQHF. CDR3 DNA sequence: TGTGCCAGCAGTTTATCATGGGCAGGAAGATATAGCAATCAGCCCCAGCATTTT.

This sequence joins TRBV5-1 and TRBJ2-1, with TRBD1 matching over 9 bases. The CDR3 length is 16 residues. Germline CDR1 is SGHRS and CDR2 is YFSETQ. The J segment lost 2 bases and the V segment lost 0 bases, leaving 3 bases of the junction unmatched. Here the CDR3 reads CASSLEGTGTYNEQFF. CDR3 in DNA: TGCGCCAGCAGCTTGGAAGGGACAGGGACCTACAATGAGCAGTTCTTC.

The chain couples TRBV7-2 to TRBJ2-7; the match to TRBD2 covers 7 bases. CDR1 is SGHTA and CDR2 is FQGNSA in the germline V gene. This CDR3 has 14 amino acids. The ends lost 5 bases at V and 0 bases at J; junction bases unmatched: 4. CDR3 region: CASSRLATSYEQYF. For the CDR3, the DNA is TGTGCCAGCAGCCGACTAGCCACCTCCTACGAGCAGTACTTC.

The chain links TRBV12-5 to TRBJ1-2; D not resolved. CDR3 size: 16 residues. Between the trimmed V and J ends, which lost 3 bases and 3 bases, there was a span of 17 bases. Germline CDR1 reads LGHNT; CDR2 reads FRNRAP. The CDR3 sequence is CASGLEPRLPYYGYTF. The CDR3 region has the DNA TGTGCTAGTGGTTTAGAACCGAGACTGCCTTACTATGGCTACACCTTC.

The V gene is TRBV9, the J gene TRBJ2-7; 9 nucleotides match TRBD2. CDR3 size: 14 residues. With 4 bases clipped from V and 3 bases from J, the junction kept 5 bases outside the gene matches. CDR1 and CDR2 from the germline V gene are SGDLS and YYNGEE. DNA for the CDR3: TGTGCCAGCAGCCCCCGGACTAGCGACTACGAGCAGTACTTC. Its protein is CASSPRTSDYEQYF.

V gene TRBV5-6 combines with J gene TRBJ2-3, with D perhaps matching TRBD2 (5 bases). The V gene's germline CDR1 is SGHDT and CDR2 YYEEEE. CDR3 length: 18 amino acids. V dropped 4 bases and J dropped 4 bases, with 25 bases sitting between them. DNA for the CDR3: TGTGCCAGCAGCCCCTCCACCGGAGCCCGGAACGGGGCAGATACGCAGTATTTT. It is translated as CASSPSTGARNGADTQYF. Using reference TRBV5-6 and TRBJ2-3 for the parts outside the CDR3, the full variable domain is DAGVTQSPTHLIKTRGQQVTLRCSPKSGHDTVSWYQQALGQGPQFIFQYYEEEERQRGNFPDRFSGHQFPNYSSELNVNALLLGDSALYLCASSPSTGARNGADTQYFGPGTRLTVL.

The V call is TRBV7-2, the J call TRBJ2-3; D call uncertain. Per the germline V gene, CDR1 is SGHTA and CDR2 is FQGNSA. Between the trimmed V and J ends, which lost 5 bases and 2 bases, there was a span of 5 bases. This CDR3 contains 12 residues. CDR3 in DNA: TGTGCCAGCAGCCCAGACACAGATACGCAGTATTTT. Translating gives CASSPDTDTQYF.

The rearrangement joins TRBV7-9 to TRBJ2-1; tentative D call: TRBD2 (6 bases). Germline values: CDR1 SEHNR, CDR2 FQNEAQ (reference sequence). Trimming shortened V by 5 bases and J by 8 bases, and 16 bases separated the two germline ends. The CDR3 loop spans 14 amino acids. The CDR3 here is CASSPTGGVDEQFF. The CDR3 DNA reads TGTGCCAGCAGCCCCACCGGGGGAGTGGATGAGCAGTTCTTC.

The chain is built from TRBV30 and TRBJ1-6; tentatively, D is TRBD1 (6 bases). The CDR3 runs 15 residues. The ends were cut back, 4 bases at V and 7 bases at J, with 17 bases in the middle. Germline values: CDR1 GTSNPN, CDR2 SVGIG (reference sequence). CDR3 coding DNA: TGTGCCTGGAACGGCTCAGGGGCTAGGAATTCACCCCTCCACTTT. It translates to CAWNGSGARNSPLHF.

The chain uses TRBV5-1 and TRBJ1-3, with 7 positions matching TRBD1. The CDR3 has 16 residues. With V trimmed by 4 bases and J by 1 base, 8 bases remained unmatched. Germline CDR1 reads SGHRS; CDR2 reads YFSETQ. CDR3 protein: CASSPLTGVSGNTIYF. CDR3 sequence (DNA): TGCGCCAGCAGCCCCTTAACAGGGGTATCTGGAAACACCATATATTTT.

The V gene is TRBV19, the J gene TRBJ2-3; 7 bases agree with TRBD1. J was trimmed by 10 bases and V by 6 bases; bases with no gene match: 10. Germline CDR1 reads LNHDA; CDR2 reads SQIVND (reference sequence). The CDR3 contains 13 residues. CDR3 coding DNA: TGTGCCAGTAGCAACCAAGGGGGCTCCCCGCAGTATTTT. This translates into CASSNQGGSPQYF.

This chain joins TRBV11-2 and TRBJ1-1, with 7 nucleotides matching TRBD1. V lost 5 bases and J lost 6; bases outside the gene matches: 12. The CDR3 has 15 residues. The germline V gene has CDR1 SGHAT and CDR2 FQNNGV. CDR3: CASSAGQVGRAEAFF. In DNA, the CDR3 is TGTGCCAGCAGCGCAGGACAGGTTGGTCGGGCTGAAGCTTTCTTT.

This chain uses TRBV5-1 with TRBJ1-1; 7 bases align to TRBD1. The CDR3 is 15 residues long. V dropped 3 bases and J dropped 1; count of bases not matched to a gene: 6. Germline-derived CDR1 and CDR2 are SGHRS and YFSETQ. CDR3 region: CASSSGTAKNTEAFF. The CDR3, as DNA: TGCGCCAGCAGCTCCGGGACAGCCAAGAACACTGAAGCTTTCTTT.